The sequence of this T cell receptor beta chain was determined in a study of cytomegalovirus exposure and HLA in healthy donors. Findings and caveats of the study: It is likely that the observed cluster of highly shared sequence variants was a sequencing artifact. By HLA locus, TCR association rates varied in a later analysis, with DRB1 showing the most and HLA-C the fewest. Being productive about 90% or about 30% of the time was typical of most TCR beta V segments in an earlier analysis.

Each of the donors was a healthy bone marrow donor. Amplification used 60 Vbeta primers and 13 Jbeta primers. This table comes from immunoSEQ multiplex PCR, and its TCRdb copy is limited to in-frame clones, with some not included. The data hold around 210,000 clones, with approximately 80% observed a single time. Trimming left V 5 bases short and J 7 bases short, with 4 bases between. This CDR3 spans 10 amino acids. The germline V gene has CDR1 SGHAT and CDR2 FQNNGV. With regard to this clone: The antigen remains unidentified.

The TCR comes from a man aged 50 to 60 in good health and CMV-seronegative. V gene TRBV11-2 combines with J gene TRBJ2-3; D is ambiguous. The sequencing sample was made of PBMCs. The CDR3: CASSPYTQYF. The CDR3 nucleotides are TGTGCCAGCAGCCCTTATACGCAGTATTTT.